A single T cell receptor beta chain is shown here with its context. Method: immunoSEQ multiplex PCR; TCRdb's copy keeps in-frame clones and lacks some. The sample consists of 70,000 or so clones, around 90% of them appearing once. The record originates from a study of OX40 agonist ivuxolimab in advanced cancers. Study summary: Patient treatment consisted of intravenous ivuxolimab administration every 2 weeks at 0.01 to 10 mg/kg.

Samples of blood were obtained at baseline, on cycle 4 day 1, and on cycle 7 day 1. This clonotype was sampled from an adult with an advanced solid tumor such as melanoma, head and neck, liver or kidney cancer. Here the sequenced sample was CD4+ or CD8+ T cells sorted from blood, taken in a trial of the OX40 agonist ivuxolimab.

The CDR3, as DNA: TGTGCCAGCAGTGCCCCGGGCACCTACGAGCAGTACTTC. Translated: CASSAPGTYEQYF. The chain couples TRBV2 to TRBJ2-7; D unresolved. Germline V gene data show CDR1 as SNHLY and CDR2 as FYNNEI. Trimming cost V 4 bases and J 2 bases, with 9 bases left between them. This CDR3 spans 13 amino acids.